The 28 T cell receptor beta chains below come from one sample, sequenced in a study of response to subunit inactivated influenza vaccine (dated by TCRdb to about 2018). The receptor library was made with RT-PCR. Sequencing instrument: Illumina HiSeq 2500. TCRdb reprocessed the public reads (quality trimming at Q25 with fastp, clone calling with MiXCR) and kept in-frame beta chains. Here each entry gathers all rows of one CDR3 protein and keeps the most common genes and DNA. This sample comprises roughly 620,000 distinct CDR3 sequences, approximately 10% of them detected only once. In total, the top ten clones hold approximately 9.9% of the sample. These same records also appear under a second study, on T cells expressing NK-cell markers. From the second report: 5'RACE template switching, by which a universal primer site and unique molecular identifiers were added, was used to make TCR beta cDNA libraries.

The sample was PBMCs from blood, taken on the day of vaccination. These receptors were taken from a man over 45 who received an inactivated influenza vaccine. Donor details come from another sample of the same person, matched by shared clones.

This clonotype was counted only a few times. This chain uses TRBV21-1 with TRBJ2-4; the D call in the table, TRBD2, was not verified against the DNA. TRBV21-1 is reported as a pseudogene. The CDR3 is 16 amino acids. The DNA for the CDR3 is TGTGCCAGCAGCTCCGATAGCGGAAGAGCCAAAAACATTCAGTACTTC. It specifies CASSSDSGRAKNIQYF.

This clonotype has a count of ten or more. This rearrangement joins TRBV2 to TRBJ2-7; D remains unclear. Germline CDR1 and CDR2: SNHLY and FYNNEI. V was cut by 6 bases and J by 0 bases, with 12 bases left in between. CDR3 length equals 14 residues. The CDR3: CASRERPTSYEQYF. CDR3 DNA sequence: TGTGCCAGCAGAGAAAGGCCTACCTCCTACGAGCAGTACTTC.

The chain combines TRBV5-5 with TRBJ2-2; D is possibly TRBD2 (5 bases). Germline V lookup: CDR1 SGHKS, CDR2 YYEKEE (reference sequence). Between the trimmed V and J ends, which lost 0 bases and 1 base, there was a span of 10 bases. The CDR3 sequence is 16 residues long. CDR3: CASSLAAGVNTGELFF. For the CDR3, the DNA is TGTGCCAGCAGCTTGGCGGCGGGCGTGAACACCGGGGAGCTGTTTTTT.

The rearrangement uses TRBV14 and TRBJ2-7; 8 nucleotides align to TRBD1. CDR1 SGHDN and CDR2 FVKESK come from the germline V gene. Trimming cost V 2 bases and J 7 bases; bases outside gene matches: 7. The CDR3 spans 14 residues. The CDR3 coding sequence is TGTGCCAGCAGCCAAAGGACAGGGTCTGAGGAGCAGTACTTC. It specifies CASSQRTGSEEQYF. The entire variable domain, with the rest obtained from reference TRBV14 and TRBJ2-7, is as follows: EAGVTQFPSHSVIEKGQTVTLRCDPISGHDNLYWYRRVMGKEIKFLLHFVKESKQDESGMPNNRFLAERTGGTYSTLKVQPAELEDSGVYFCASSQRTGSEEQYFGPGTRLTVT.

This clonotype has more than one count but fewer than ten. The chain recombines TRBV7-2 with TRBJ2-3; 14 bases fit TRBD2. Trimming took 5 bases from V and 5 from J; bases not matched to a gene: 3. CDR3 length: 15 amino acids. Germline CDR1 reads SGHTA; CDR2 reads FQGNSA. The CDR3 loop reads CASSQGLAGGDTQYF. Written as DNA, the CDR3 is TGTGCCAGCAGCCAAGGACTAGCGGGAGGAGATACGCAGTATTTT.

This clonotype was seen only a few times. This sequence joins TRBV24-1 and TRBJ2-1; no clear D gene. CDR3 size: 12 residues. Trimming removed 3 bases at V and 8 bases at J, with 7 bases between. Germline V gene sequence: CDR1 KGHDR, CDR2 SFDVKD. DNA of the CDR3: TGTGCCACCAGTGATCCGGTGCATGAGCAGTTCTTC. Its translation is CATSDPVHEQFF.

This clonotype has just a few counts. The chain employs TRBV5-1 and TRBJ1-5; TRBD1 matches at 8 bases. V trimming: 4 bases; J trimming: 10 bases; junction bases outside the gene matches: 7. This CDR3 is built from 13 residues. Germline loops: CDR1 SGHRS, CDR2 YFSETQ. CDR3 amino acids: CASSTGTGGPQHF. As DNA, the CDR3 is TGCGCCAGCAGCACCGGGACAGGAGGTCCCCAGCATTTT.

The rearrangement joins TRBV1 to TRBJ2-5; the table's D call of TRBD1 was not tested on the DNA. TRBV1 is listed as a pseudogene. The CDR3 sequence is 16 residues long. The CDR3 sequence is CTSSQDVGQLQETQYF. CDR3 DNA: TGCACCAGCAGCCAAGATGTGGGACAGCTCCAAGAGACCCAGTACTTC.

This clonotype showed up just a few times. This sequence joins TRBV20-1 and TRBJ2-1; TRBD2 agrees at 8 bases. Germline-derived CDR1 and CDR2 are DFQATT and SNEGSKA (reference sequence). V trimming: 4 bases; J trimming: 10 bases; junction bases outside the gene matches: 12. The CDR3 has 14 residues. DNA of the CDR3: TGCAGTGCTATCGCTATCGAGCGGGAGCGGGAGCAGTTCTTC. It yields the protein CSAIAIEREREQFF.

Turning to this clonotype: At one end, the junction sequence differs from germline, possibly due to a read error. The chain has TRBV20-1 and TRBJ2-5; no firm D call. Germline-derived CDR1 and CDR2 are DFQATT and SNEGSKA (reference sequence). This CDR3 spans 13 amino acids. CDR3: CSAIGSRQETPYF. The CDR3, as DNA: TGCAGTGCTATAGGTAGCCGTCAAGAGACCCCGTACTTC.

This clonotype showed up just a few times. The rearrangement uses TRBV7-2 and TRBJ2-5, with D perhaps assigned TRBD1 or TRBD2 (6 bases each). Germline V gene sequence: CDR1 SGHTA, CDR2 FQGNSA. V lost 3 bases to trimming and J lost 5 bases, with 13 bases between them. The CDR3 consists of 14 residues. CDR3 sequence (DNA): TGTGCCAGCAGCTTTTGGGGGGCGGTGGAGACCCAGTACTTC. Protein product: CASSFWGAVETQYF.

This clonotype has only a few counts. This rearrangement joins TRBV12-3 or TRBV12-4 to TRBJ2-4, with 7 bases aligning to TRBD1. CDR3 length: 12 residues. The ends lost 7 bases at V and 8 bases at J; junction bases unmatched: 5. The CDR3 spells CASKGAGDIQYF. CDR3 sequence (DNA): TGTGCCAGCAAGGGGGCCGGGGACATTCAGTACTTC.

The chain joins TRBV6-1 to TRBJ1-5, with D uncertain. V lost 1 base and J lost 0, with 10 bases in between. Germline CDR1 MNHNS, CDR2 SASEGT. The CDR3 consists of 16 residues. The CDR3 DNA reads TGTGCCAGCAGTGAAGGGCCAGGTTATAGCAATCAGCCCCAGCATTTT. This encodes CASSEGPGYSNQPQHF.

The chain couples TRBV6-2 or TRBV6-3 to TRBJ1-5; D remains unclear. The CDR3 covers 14 residues. The V and J ends lost 4 bases and 6 bases respectively, with 13 bases between them. Per the germline V gene, CDR1 is MNHEY and CDR2 is SVGEGT. The CDR3 bases are TGTGCCAGCAGTTCCCCGAGCTTCTCTCAGCCCCAGCATTTT. Protein: CASSSPSFSQPQHF.

This clonotype was detected many times. V usage is TRBV10-3 and J usage is TRBJ2-1; 7 bases align to TRBD2. The V gene's germline CDR1 is ENHRY and CDR2 SYGVKD. Trimming at V came to 5 bases and at J to 0 bases, leaving 13 bases not matched to a gene. The CDR3 has 18 residues. The CDR3: CAISSGLGSGISYNEQFF. Here the CDR3 DNA reads TGTGCCATCAGTAGTGGCCTCGGAAGCGGGATCTCCTACAATGAGCAGTTCTTC.

The V call is TRBV9, the J call TRBJ2-1, with 8 bases identical to TRBD1. The germline V gene has CDR1 SGDLS and CDR2 YYNGEE. The CDR3 loop spans 15 amino acids. The J segment lost 12 bases and the V segment lost 0 bases, leaving 11 bases of the junction unmatched. The CDR3 coding sequence is TGTGCCAGCAGCGTAGAGGCTGGGAGCAGGGGGCGGCAGTTCTTC. Amino acid sequence: CASSVEAGSRGRQFF.

This clonotype was found many times. The V and J genes are TRBV5-1 and TRBJ1-2, with a possible D match to TRBD1 (5 bases). The CDR3 extends over 13 amino acids. V was trimmed by 2 bases and J by 6 bases, leaving 11 bases between them. In germline, CDR1 is SGHRS, CDR2 YFSETQ. The CDR3 region has the DNA TGCGCCAGCAGCTTCTCTTCAGGGCATGGCTACACCTTC. Translated: CASSFSSGHGYTF.

This clonotype was seen only a few times. The rearrangement joins TRBV5-1 to TRBJ2-5; TRBD2 might be the D (6 bases). The CDR3 length is 15 residues. The V gene's germline CDR1 is SGHRS and CDR2 YFSETQ. Trimming took off 7 bases at V and 1 base at J, with 17 bases between the two ends. The CDR3: CASQKVGGGQETQYF. In nucleotides, the CDR3 is TGCGCCAGCCAGAAAGTGGGGGGTGGCCAAGAGACCCAGTACTTC.

The rearrangement uses TRBV12-3 or TRBV12-4 and TRBJ2-2; no definite D call. Trimming cost V 2 bases and J 4 bases, with 11 bases left between them. The length of the CDR3 is 15 residues. The CDR3 loop reads CASSLWGPGTGELFF. CDR3 in DNA: TGTGCCAGCAGTTTATGGGGTCCGGGCACCGGGGAGCTGTTTTTT.

This clonotype occurred a few times. J is TRBJ2-3 and V is TRBV3-1; the D gene is possibly TRBD2 (5 bases). V gave up 4 bases and J gave up 2 bases, with 16 bases separating them. The CDR3 has 16 amino acids. CDR1 is LGHDT and CDR2 is YNNKEL in the germline V gene (reference sequence). The CDR3 coding sequence is TGTGCCAGCAGCCTAACCCGCGGGTTTTTCACAGATACGCAGTATTTT. This gives the protein CASSLTRGFFTDTQYF.

This clonotype occurred many times. This chain uses TRBV7-9 with TRBJ1-6; 7 bases are a match to TRBD1. The CDR3 is 14 amino acids. The germline V gene encodes CDR1 SEHNR and CDR2 FQNEAQ (reference sequence). J lost 14 bases, V lost 1 base, and 8 bases had no gene match. The CDR3 DNA reads TGTGCCAGCAGCTTAGGACAGGGAAGTGCAACCCTCCACTTT. The encoded protein is CASSLGQGSATLHF.

The rearrangement joins TRBV4-2 to TRBJ2-5; 9 positions match TRBD1. J was trimmed by 0 bases and V by 5 bases; bases with no gene match: 16. CDR1 and CDR2 (germline): LGHNA, YNFKEQ. The CDR3 sequence is 19 residues long. Here the CDR3 DNA reads TGTGCCAGCAGCACCGATCTTCGGGACAGGGTGCGAGACCAAGAGACCCAGTACTTC. The encoded protein is CASSTDLRDRVRDQETQYF.

V gene TRBV20-1 combines with J gene TRBJ2-1; 8 bases line up with TRBD2. In germline, CDR1 is DFQATT, CDR2 SNEGSKA (reference sequence). The CDR3 is made up of 14 amino acids. Losses at the gene ends were 3 bases for V and 7 bases for J; bases not matched to a gene: 8. This chain's CDR3 is CSASTGTRGNEQFF. The CDR3 nucleotides are TGCAGTGCTAGTACCGGGACTAGGGGTAATGAGCAGTTCTTC.

The rearrangement links TRBV6-1 to TRBJ1-4, with D perhaps TRBD1 (5 bases). The length of the CDR3 is 14 residues. With 7 bases removed from V and 8 bases from J, the gap between germline ends came to 17 bases. Germline assignment: CDR1 MNHNS and CDR2 SASEGT. The CDR3 reads CASTNSGLAEKLFF. The CDR3, as DNA: TGTGCCAGCACCAACTCAGGGTTAGCGGAAAAACTGTTTTTT.

As regards this clonotype: A junction boundary mismatches the germline segment, possibly from a read error. The chain carries TRBV28 and TRBJ1-1, with TRBD1 identical over 7 bases. CDR3 length: 15 residues. The germline V gene has CDR1 MDHEN and CDR2 SYDVKM. The CDR3: CTSSPGDRENTEAFF. DNA of the CDR3: TGTACCAGCAGTCCCGGGGACAGAGAAAACACTGAAGCTTTCTTT.

In this sample, this clonotype turned up a few times. The chain has TRBV4-3 and TRBJ2-1; D assignment may be TRBD1 or TRBD2 (6 bases each). Trimming left V 2 bases short and J 0 bases short, with 17 bases between. This CDR3 contains 18 residues. The germline gives CDR1 LGHNA, CDR2 YSLEER. CDR3 region: CASSQLGTGASSYNEQFF. The CDR3 nucleotides read TGCGCCAGCAGCCAACTTGGGACGGGGGCATCCTCCTACAATGAGCAGTTCTTC.

V and J are TRBV9 and TRBJ2-2; possibly TRBD1 or TRBD2 for D (6 bases each). The CDR3 totals 16 residues. V was clipped by 3 bases and J by 5 bases, with 17 bases between them. Germline V CDR1 and CDR2: SGDLS, YYNGEE. The CDR3 region has the DNA TGTGCCAGCAGCGCGGAGACAGGCGCGGGGACCGGGGAGCTGTTTTTT. Translating gives CASSAETGAGTGELFF.

J is TRBJ1-4 and V is TRBV12-3 or TRBV12-4; D call uncertain. V was cut by 7 bases and J by 5 bases, with 14 bases left in between. CDR3 size: 14 residues. In DNA form, the CDR3 reads TGTGCCAGCACCCCCCCGGGCGAGAATGAAAAACTGTTTTTT. Amino acids: CASTPPGENEKLFF.